This T cell receptor beta chain was retrieved from a study of T cell responses to AZD1222 COVID-19 vaccine. Study-level points and caveats: Only five to seven AZD1222 recipients tested seropositive at baseline. Clonal diversity was possibly underestimated, and white British individuals and females predominated among donors. Reports say nearly half of spike-specific TCRs go after unmutated variant regions.

A note on this clone: Its target is unknown.

Germline CDR1 is GTSNPN and CDR2 is SVGIG (reference sequence). This CDR3 comprises 13 residues. After removal of 2 bases from V and 4 bases from J, the junction contained 4 bases not matched to a gene. The data were produced by immunoSEQ multiplex PCR, yet TCRdb's version contains in-frame clones alone and is incomplete. The sample contains about 130,000 clones, less than 95% of which appear only once. This receptor was identified in an adult in good health. The material was peripheral blood, obtained on day 0 of AZD1222 vaccination. The rearrangement links TRBV30 to TRBJ2-5; 7 bases match TRBD1. The CDR3 region is CAWSQGVIETQYF. CDR3 coding DNA: TGTGCCTGGAGTCAGGGGGTTATAGAGACCCAGTACTTC.